One sample yielded the 8 T cell receptor beta chains listed below, sequenced in a study of post-analysis software for immune sequencing data. What these receptors recognize is not known. Study-level findings and limits: Relative to controls, patients had about five TRBV segments at higher frequency, with TRBV5-6, TRBV5-1 and TRBV20-1 among these.

Built from TCR beta cDNA, the libraries had unique molecular identifiers in them. Using its own MiXCR run on the PCR reads, TCRdb lists one record per CDR3 protein. The sample lists fewer than 850,000 distinct CDR3 sequences; under 60% were seen once. The source material was blood. These receptors were collected from a girl aged 5-17 years with multiple sclerosis.

This clonotype occurred a few times. This chain connects TRBV3-1 to TRBJ1-5; D gene uncertain. The V end was cut by 1 base, the J end by 7 bases, with 8 bases between. Germline V gives CDR1 LGHDT, CDR2 YNNKEL (reference sequence). The CDR3 has 13 amino acids. This CDR3 is CASSQGLDQPQHF. The CDR3, as DNA: TGTGCCAGCAGCCAAGGCCTCGACCAGCCCCAGCATTTT. The full variable domain, rest sourced from reference TRBV3-1 and TRBJ1-5, is DTAVSQTPKYLVTQMGNDKSIKCEQNLGHDTMYWYKQDSKKFLKIMFSYNNKELIINETVPNRFSPKSPDKAHLNLHINSLELGDSAVYFCASSQGLDQPQHFGDGTRLSIL.

The V call is TRBV7-9, the J call TRBJ2-1; 10 positions match TRBD1. Germline assignment: CDR1 SEHNR and CDR2 FQNEAQ (reference sequence). The CDR3 contains 17 residues. Unmatched junction bases numbered 13, after V lost 5 bases and J lost 6 bases. The CDR3 sequence: CASSSRDRGLLGNEQFF. The DNA for the CDR3 is TGTGCCAGCAGCAGTCGGGACAGGGGATTACTCGGCAATGAGCAGTTCTTC.

The gene calls are TRBV20-1 and TRBJ2-7; 8 nucleotides agree with TRBD1. CDR1 DFQATT and CDR2 SNEGSKA come from the germline V gene (reference sequence). The CDR3 totals 13 residues. Trimming cost V 1 base and J 5 bases; bases outside gene matches: 4. In DNA, the CDR3 is TGCAGTGCTAGAGCAGAGACAGGGGACGAGCAGTACTTC. Encoded protein: CSARAETGDEQYF.

The rearrangement uses TRBV7-9 and TRBJ2-1; D is possibly TRBD1 (6 bases). This CDR3 has 14 amino acids. The germline V and J ends were trimmed by 7 bases and 1 base, with 11 bases remaining between them. The germline CDR1 and CDR2 sequences are SEHNR and FQNEAQ (reference sequence). CDR3 region: CASTQGGSYNEQFF. The CDR3 nucleotides are TGTGCCAGCACCCAAGGGGGATCCTACAATGAGCAGTTCTTC.

In this sample, this clonotype turned up once. V gene TRBV6-2 or TRBV6-3 combines with J gene TRBJ2-3; 10 bases map to TRBD2. The germline V gene has CDR1 MNHEY and CDR2 SVGEGT. The V and J ends lost 10 bases and 1 base, in that order; junction bases with no gene match: 8. CDR3 length equals 15 residues. In DNA form, the CDR3 reads TGTGCCACCGAAAGGGGGACTAGCGGCACAGATACGCAGTATTTT. This gives the protein CATERGTSGTDTQYF.

The CDR3: CATSDGGTGKNEKLFF. DNA of the CDR3: TGTGCCACCAGTGATGGAGGGACAGGGAAAAATGAAAAACTGTTTTTT. V is TRBV24-1 and J is TRBJ1-4; TRBD1 matches at 9 bases. Germline CDR1 is KGHDR and CDR2 is SFDVKD. J was trimmed by 5 bases and V by 3 bases; bases with no gene match: 6. The CDR3 extends over 16 amino acids.

CDR3 in amino acids: CASSPLGQRNTGELFF. DNA of the CDR3: TGTGCCAGCAGCCCGTTGGGCCAGCGGAACACCGGGGAGCTGTTTTTT. The chain joins TRBV5-5 to TRBJ2-2, with D uncertain. V was cut by 4 bases and J by 1 base, with 14 bases left in between. The germline gives CDR1 SGHKS, CDR2 YYEKEE (reference sequence). This CDR3 is 16 amino acids long.

This sequence joins TRBV3-1 and TRBJ2-7, with a weak D call TRBD2 (6 bases). This CDR3 has 15 amino acids. V lost 7 bases, J lost 2 bases, and 18 bases lay in between. Looked up from germline, CDR1 is LGHDT and CDR2 is YNNKEL (reference sequence). The CDR3 bases are TGTGCCAGCACCACCGGGACTTCCCGCCCCTACGAGCAGTACTTC. Amino acids: CASTTGTSRPYEQYF.